Included here is one T cell receptor beta chain sequence, with context. No antigen is known for it. A much larger clonotype is one base distant, so this may be a read error. The data originate from a study of T cell repertoires in cytomegalovirus infection. Across the whole study: The study used recently identified HLA-C-restricted and well-studied HLA-B-restricted CMV epitopes. TCR beta signatures that were public indicated CMV infection and matching HLA type. Study findings and constraints: CMV-specific HLA-C-restricted TCR beta clonotypes dominated the ex vivo response. Cumulative frequency (of public TCR beta family members) identified carriers of CMV plus the relevant HLA.

Per the germline V gene, CDR1 is GTSNPN and CDR2 is SVGIG (reference sequence). The CDR3 runs to 13 residues. J was trimmed by 3 bases and V by 3 bases; bases with no gene match: 2. TCRdb re-called the reads through MiXCR, storing one row per CDR3 protein. The sample has roughly 350,000 distinct CDR3 sequences, nearly 35% seen once. The specimen was cultured PBMCs, collected from culture after CMV antigen stimulation. This receptor was taken from a human donor in good health (CMV status not recorded). Some clones in this sample may be carry-over from other donors' samples. V usage is TRBV30 and J usage is TRBJ1-5; 7 bases match TRBD1. The CDR3 here is CAWSRGINQPQHF. CDR3 bases: TGTGCCTGGAGCAGGGGGATCAATCAGCCCCAGCATTTT.